These 24 T cell receptor beta chains were all obtained from the same sample, sequenced in a study of blood T cell repertoires in COVID-19. The protocol was immunoSEQ multiplex PCR, while the TCRdb copy is restricted to in-frame clones and leaves out a portion. This table has about 160,000 clones, approximately 85% appearing once. The sample was peripheral blood. The source of these receptors is a man in his 60s who had recovered from COVID-19.

The V and J genes are TRBV7-2 and TRBJ2-7; D might be TRBD2 (5 bases). The germline gives CDR1 SGHTA, CDR2 FQGNSA. V gave up 1 base and J gave up 4 bases, with 14 bases separating them. CDR3 length equals 15 residues. This chain's CDR3 is CASSLGGASTYEQYF. The CDR3, as DNA: TGTGCCAGCAGCTTAGGCGGAGCTAGCACGTACGAGCAGTACTTC.

The chain combines TRBV15 with TRBJ1-4; D gene unclear. V was trimmed by 1 base and J by 6 bases, leaving 6 bases between them. This CDR3 region has 13 residues. Germline V gene sequence: CDR1 LNHNV, CDR2 YYDKDF (reference sequence). The CDR3 loop reads CATSRGVDEKLFF. The CDR3 DNA sequence: TGTGCCACCAGCAGAGGAGTGGATGAAAAACTGTTTTTT.

The chain is built from TRBV4-1 and TRBJ2-7; TRBD2 matches 11 bases. The CDR3 is 15 amino acids. Germline V gene data show CDR1 as MGHRA and CDR2 as YSYEKL. After removal of 6 bases from V and 2 bases from J, the junction contained 6 bases not matched to a gene. In nucleotides, the CDR3 is TGCGCCAGCAGTAGCGGGGGGGCGGCGGCCTACGAGCAGTACTTC. Encoded protein: CASSSGGAAAYEQYF.

This chain uses TRBV6-2 or TRBV6-3 with TRBJ2-2; 7 bases are a match to TRBD2. Germline V gene sequence: CDR1 MNHEY, CDR2 SVGEGT. This CDR3 spans 16 amino acids. Germline trimming cut 2 bases from V and 1 base from J; bases unmatched to any gene: 4. Here the CDR3 DNA reads TGTGCCAGCAGTTACAGTCGCGGGGGGAACACCGGGGAGCTGTTTTTT. It codes for CASSYSRGGNTGELFF.

The rearrangement uses TRBV5-4 and TRBJ2-7; TRBD1 matches at 11 bases. V shed 3 bases and J 5 bases; nucleotides not matched to a gene: 7. This CDR3 has 15 amino acids. Germline V gene sequence: CDR1 SGHNT, CDR2 YYREEE (reference sequence). CDR3 bases: TGTGCCAGCAGCTGGGACAGGGGGTCGAGGGACGAGCAGTACTTC. This encodes CASSWDRGSRDEQYF.

The chain has TRBV6-2 or TRBV6-3 and TRBJ2-7, with TRBD1 identical over 10 bases. V lost 5 bases to trimming and J lost 2 bases; unmatched junction nucleotides: 15. The CDR3 contains 18 residues. Per germline, CDR1 MNHEY and CDR2 SVGEGT. The CDR3 spells CASSLSGQGSHRAYEQYF. The CDR3 nucleotides are TGTGCCAGCAGTCTGTCGGGACAGGGGAGTCACAGGGCCTACGAGCAGTACTTC.

This clone was seen just once. This chain links TRBV27 with TRBJ2-3, with D unclear. V was shortened by 4 bases and J by 3 bases, with 5 bases between the two germline ends. The CDR3 runs to 12 residues. Germline lookup yields CDR1 MNHEY and CDR2 SMNVEV (reference sequence). CDR3 DNA sequence: TGTGCCAGCAGTTCCCAGACAGATACGCAGTATTTT. Its protein product is CASSSQTDTQYF.

The chain has TRBV7-3 and TRBJ1-1, with 8 bases identical to TRBD1. Trimming took 3 bases from V and 7 from J; bases not matched to a gene: 10. The CDR3 length is 15 residues. Germline CDR1 reads SGHTA; CDR2 reads FQGTGA. The CDR3 here is CASSFNWGDRNEAFF. The CDR3 coding sequence is TGTGCCAGCAGCTTCAACTGGGGGGACAGGAATGAAGCTTTCTTT. The variable domain in full, completed from reference TRBV7-3 and TRBJ1-1, reads GAGVSQTPSNKVTEKGKYVELRCDPISGHTALYWYRQSLGQGPEFLIYFQGTGAADDSGLPNDRFFAVRPEGSVSTLKIQRTERGDSAVYLCASSFNWGDRNEAFFGQGTRLTVV.

In this sample, this clone turned up once. The chain has TRBV19 and TRBJ2-2, with D maybe TRBD2 (5 bases). This CDR3 is 18 amino acids long. Germline V lookup: CDR1 LNHDA, CDR2 SQIVND (reference sequence). Trimming shortened V by 0 bases and J by 0 bases, and 14 bases separated the two germline ends. The DNA for the CDR3 is TGTGCCAGTAGTATAGAAGGTTCCGGCGGGTCGAACACCGGGGAGCTGTTTTTT. Translating gives CASSIEGSGGSNTGELFF.

V is TRBV11-1 and J is TRBJ2-3, with 8 bases matching TRBD2. Germline V gene data show CDR1 as SGHAT and CDR2 as FQDESV (reference sequence). The V gene end was trimmed by 5 bases and the J gene end by 6 bases; junction bases not matched to a gene: 13. This CDR3 has 16 amino acids. This chain's CDR3 is CASSASGAGGRDTQYF. The CDR3 DNA reads as TGTGCCAGCAGCGCCAGCGGCGCGGGGGGCCGGGATACGCAGTATTTT.

DNA for the CDR3: TGTGCCAGCTCACCCGGGACAGGGATGTACGAGCAGTACTTC. Protein product: CASSPGTGMYEQYF. This chain links TRBV18 with TRBJ2-7; 9 nucleotides align to TRBD1. This CDR3 is built from 14 residues. Per germline, CDR1 KGHSH and CDR2 LQKENI. J was trimmed by 4 bases and V by 3 bases; bases with no gene match: 4.

The CDR3 DNA follows: TGTGCCAGCAGTGACAGGGGGCCAAGGAACACTGAAGCTTTCTTT. Encoded protein: CASSDRGPRNTEAFF. This sequence joins TRBV27 and TRBJ1-1, with 10 bases fitting TRBD1. Trimming removed 5 bases from V and 1 base from J; junction bases left unmatched: 4. CDR3 length: 15 residues. Germline values: CDR1 MNHEY, CDR2 SMNVEV (reference sequence).

The rearrangement joins TRBV5-8 to TRBJ1-2, with 7 bases fitting TRBD1. The V gene end was trimmed by 2 bases and the J gene end by 8 bases; junction bases not matched to a gene: 9. The CDR3 is 14 amino acids. Germline CDR1 is SGHTS and CDR2 is YDEGEE. CDR3 nucleotide sequence: TGTGCCAGCAGCTTCCCGACAGGGACAACGGGCTACACCTTC. This sequence encodes CASSFPTGTTGYTF.

This rearrangement joins TRBV7-8 to TRBJ1-2, with TRBD1 as a possible D gene (6 bases). Germline lookup yields CDR1 SGHVS and CDR2 FQNEAQ. V was clipped by 3 bases and J by 8 bases, with 16 bases between them. The CDR3 has 14 amino acids. CDR3 amino acids: CASSFLRGAPGYTF. In nucleotides, the CDR3 is TGTGCCAGCAGCTTTTTACGGGGGGCTCCCGGCTACACCTTC. The full variable domain, its missing parts supplied by reference TRBV7-8 and TRBJ1-2, is GAGVSQSPRYKVAKRGQDVALRCDPISGHVSLFWYQQALGQGPEFLTYFQNEAQLDKSGLPSDRFFAERPEGSVSTLKIQRTQQEDSAVYLCASSFLRGAPGYTFGSGTRLTVV.

The V call is TRBV9, the J call TRBJ1-2; D not certain. CDR1 and CDR2 from the germline V gene are SGDLS and YYNGEE. The CDR3 contains 15 residues. V was cut by 0 bases and J by 3 bases, with 12 bases left in between. The DNA of the CDR3 is TGTGCCAGCAGCGTAGGGGGTGCGGAGGACTATGGCTACACCTTC. Protein: CASSVGGAEDYGYTF.

The chain combines TRBV4-3 with TRBJ2-3; 8 bases agree with TRBD2. The V gene end was trimmed by 1 base and the J gene end by 3 bases; junction bases not matched to a gene: 3. The CDR3 is made up of 15 amino acids. Germline CDR1 LGHNA, CDR2 YSLEER. CDR3 in DNA: TGCGCCAGCAGCCAAGCGGGGGGGCCGACAGATACGCAGTATTTT. Its translation is CASSQAGGPTDTQYF.

The chain links TRBV9 to TRBJ2-5; 14 bases align to TRBD2. The germline CDR1 and CDR2 sequences are SGDLS and YYNGEE. The CDR3 is made up of 16 amino acids. V was clipped by 4 bases and J by 1 base; unmatched bases: 3. CDR3 amino acids: CASSTGLAGGQETQYF. CDR3 nucleotide sequence: TGTGCCAGCAGCACTGGACTAGCGGGGGGCCAAGAGACCCAGTACTTC.

The genes are TRBV5-5 and TRBJ2-7; 11 nucleotides line up with TRBD1. Germline V CDR1 and CDR2: SGHKS, YYEKEE (reference sequence). The CDR3 runs to 15 residues. After removal of 2 bases from V and 4 bases from J, the junction contained 5 bases not matched to a gene. The CDR3 protein is CASSFGQGALYEQYF. CDR3 sequence (DNA): TGTGCCAGCAGCTTTGGACAGGGGGCTTTATACGAGCAGTACTTC. The full variable domain, completed using reference TRBV5-5 and TRBJ2-7, is DAGVTQSPTHLIKTRGQQVTLRCSPISGHKSVSWYQQVLGQGPQFIFQYYEKEERGRGNFPDRFSARQFPNYSSELNVNALLLGDSALYLCASSFGQGALYEQYFGPGTRLTVT.

The gene calls are TRBV5-4 and TRBJ2-7, with TRBD2 identical over 8 bases. The CDR3 has 14 amino acids. CDR1 and CDR2 (germline): SGHNT, YYREEE (reference sequence). With V trimmed by 0 bases and J by 5 bases, 4 bases remained unmatched. Here the CDR3 reads CASSLVRGANEQYF. The CDR3 coding sequence is TGTGCCAGCAGCTTGGTGCGGGGGGCCAACGAGCAGTACTTC.

This chain links TRBV30 with TRBJ1-2; D not resolved. The CDR3 loop spans 12 amino acids. Germline V lookup: CDR1 GTSNPN, CDR2 SVGIG (reference sequence). Trimming took 2 bases from V and 7 from J, leaving 11 bases between them. CDR3 region: CAWSSTTGGYTF. CDR3 coding DNA: TGTGCCTGGAGTAGTACCACGGGTGGCTACACCTTC.

The chain is built from TRBV5-1 and TRBJ1-1, with D hard to call. CDR1 and CDR2 (germline): SGHRS, YFSETQ. Trimming took 0 bases from V and 4 from J, leaving 10 bases between them. CDR3 length: 14 residues. CDR3 in DNA: TGCGCCAGCAGCTTGGACGTACTGAGCACTGAAGCTTTCTTT. It translates to CASSLDVLSTEAFF. Variable domain in full (rest from reference TRBV5-1 and TRBJ1-1): KAGVTQTPRYLIKTRGQQVTLSCSPISGHRSVSWYQQTPGQGLQFLFEYFSETQRNKGNFPGRFSGRQFSNSRSEMNVSTLELGDSALYLCASSLDVLSTEAFFGQGTRLTVV.

This chain joins TRBV10-3 and TRBJ1-4, with D possibly TRBD1 on 6 matching bases. Trimming pared 2 bases from V and 5 bases from J, leaving 15 bases between. The V gene's germline CDR1 is ENHRY and CDR2 SYGVKD. The CDR3 spans 16 residues. CDR3 protein: CAISEETGRGNEKLFF. The CDR3, as DNA: TGTGCCATCAGTGAGGAAACAGGGAGGGGAAATGAAAAACTGTTTTTT.

The gene calls are TRBV9 and TRBJ1-1; 7 bases map to TRBD1. The ends lost 3 bases at V and 4 bases at J; junction bases unmatched: 3. CDR1 is SGDLS and CDR2 is YYNGEE in the germline V gene. There are 13 residues in the CDR3. The CDR3 nucleotides are TGTGCCAGCAGCGGGAACAGGGGCACTGAAGCTTTCTTT. Protein sequence: CASSGNRGTEAFF. Full variable domain (remainder filled in from reference TRBV9 and TRBJ1-1): DSGVTQTPKHLITATGQRVTLRCSPRSGDLSVYWYQQSLDQGLQFLIQYYNGEERAKGNILERFSAQQFPDLHSELNLSSLELGDSALYFCASSGNRGTEAFFGQGTRLTVV.

The CDR3 loop reads CASSQVFAGRSYGYTF. The CDR3 coding sequence is TGCGCCAGCAGCCAAGTGTTCGCGGGGCGAAGCTATGGCTACACCTTC. The chain is built from TRBV4-3 and TRBJ1-2, with a tentative D call TRBD1 (5 bases). The length of the CDR3 is 16 residues. Germline assignment: CDR1 LGHNA and CDR2 YSLEER. Trimming cost V 1 base and J 4 bases, with 16 bases left between them.